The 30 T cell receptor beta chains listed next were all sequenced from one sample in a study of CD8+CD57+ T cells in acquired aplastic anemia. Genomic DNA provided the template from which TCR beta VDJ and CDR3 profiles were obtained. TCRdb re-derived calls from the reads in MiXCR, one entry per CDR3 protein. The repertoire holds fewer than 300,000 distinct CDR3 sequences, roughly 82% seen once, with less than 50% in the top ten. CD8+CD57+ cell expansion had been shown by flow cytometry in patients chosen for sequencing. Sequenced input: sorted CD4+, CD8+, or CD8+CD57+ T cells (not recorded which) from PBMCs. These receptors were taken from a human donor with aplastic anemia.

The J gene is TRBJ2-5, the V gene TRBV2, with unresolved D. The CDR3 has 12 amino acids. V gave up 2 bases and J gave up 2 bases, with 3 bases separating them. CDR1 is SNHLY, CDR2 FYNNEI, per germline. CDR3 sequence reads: CASSESQETQYF. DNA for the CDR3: TGTGCCAGCAGTGAAAGTCAAGAGACCCAGTACTTC. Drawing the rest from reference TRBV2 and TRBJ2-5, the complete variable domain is EPEVTQTPSHQVTQMGQEVILRCVPISNHLYFYWYRQILGQKVEFLVSFYNNEISEKSEIFDDQFSVERPDGSNFTLKIRSTKLEDSAMYFCASSESQETQYFGPGTRLLVL.

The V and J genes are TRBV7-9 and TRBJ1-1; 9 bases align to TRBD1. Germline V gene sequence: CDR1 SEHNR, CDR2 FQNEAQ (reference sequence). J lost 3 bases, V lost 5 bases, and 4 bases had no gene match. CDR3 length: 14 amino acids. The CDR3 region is CASSQRQGDTEAFF. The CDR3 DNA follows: TGTGCCAGCAGCCAAAGACAGGGGGACACTGAAGCTTTCTTT.

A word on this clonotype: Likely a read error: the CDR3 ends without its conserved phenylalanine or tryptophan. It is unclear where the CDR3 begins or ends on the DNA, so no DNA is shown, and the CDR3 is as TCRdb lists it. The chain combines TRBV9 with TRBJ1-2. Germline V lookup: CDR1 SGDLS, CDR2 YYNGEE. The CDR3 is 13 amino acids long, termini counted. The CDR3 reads CASSEGLADTYTL.

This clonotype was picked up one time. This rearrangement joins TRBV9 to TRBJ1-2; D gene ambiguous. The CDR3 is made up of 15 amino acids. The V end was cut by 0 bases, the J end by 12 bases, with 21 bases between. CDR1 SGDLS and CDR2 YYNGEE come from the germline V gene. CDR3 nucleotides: TGTGCCAGCAGCGTAGGACTAGCGTACACACAAACCCACACCTTC. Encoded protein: CASSVGLAYTQTHTF.

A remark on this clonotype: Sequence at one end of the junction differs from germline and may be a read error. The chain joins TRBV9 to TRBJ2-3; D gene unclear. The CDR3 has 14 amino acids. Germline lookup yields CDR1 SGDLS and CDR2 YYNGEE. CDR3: CASSVDSLPDTNTF. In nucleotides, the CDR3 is TGTGCCAGCAGCGTAGACAGCTTACCAGATACGAACACTTTT.

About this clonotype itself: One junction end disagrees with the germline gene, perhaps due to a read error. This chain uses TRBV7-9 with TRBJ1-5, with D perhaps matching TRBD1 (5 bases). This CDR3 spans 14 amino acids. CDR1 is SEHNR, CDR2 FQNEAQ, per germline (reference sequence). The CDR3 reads CASSESGSYGAQVF. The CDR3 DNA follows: TGTGCCAGCAGCGAGTCGGGTAGCTACGGGGCCCAGGTCTTT.

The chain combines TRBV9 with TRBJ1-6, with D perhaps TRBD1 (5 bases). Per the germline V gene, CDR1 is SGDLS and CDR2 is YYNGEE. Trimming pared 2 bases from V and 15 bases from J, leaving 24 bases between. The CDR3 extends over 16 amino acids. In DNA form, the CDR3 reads TGTGCCAGCAGCGTGGGGGACTGGAGAAATAATCCACACCTCCACTTT. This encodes CASSVGDWRNNPHLHF.

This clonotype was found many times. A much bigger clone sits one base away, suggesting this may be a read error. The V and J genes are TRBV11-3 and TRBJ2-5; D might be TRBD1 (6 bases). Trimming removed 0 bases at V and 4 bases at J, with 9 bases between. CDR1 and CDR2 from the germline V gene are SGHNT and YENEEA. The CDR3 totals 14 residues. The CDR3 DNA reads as TGTGCCAGCAGCTTAGATCTGACAGGAGAGACCCAGTACTTC. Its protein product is CASSLDLTGETQYF. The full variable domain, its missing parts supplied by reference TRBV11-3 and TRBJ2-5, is EAGVVQSPRYKIIEKKQPVAFWCNPISGHNTLYWYLQNLGQGPELLIRYENEEAVDDSQLPKDRFSAERLKGVDSTLKIQPAELGDSAVYLCASSLDLTGETQYFGPGTRLLVL.

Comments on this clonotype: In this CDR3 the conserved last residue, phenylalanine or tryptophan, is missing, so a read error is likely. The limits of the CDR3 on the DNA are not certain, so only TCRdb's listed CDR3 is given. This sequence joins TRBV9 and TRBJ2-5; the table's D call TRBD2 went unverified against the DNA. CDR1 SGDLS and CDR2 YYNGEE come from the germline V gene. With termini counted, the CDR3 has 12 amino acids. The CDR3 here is CASTGAAGTEDL.

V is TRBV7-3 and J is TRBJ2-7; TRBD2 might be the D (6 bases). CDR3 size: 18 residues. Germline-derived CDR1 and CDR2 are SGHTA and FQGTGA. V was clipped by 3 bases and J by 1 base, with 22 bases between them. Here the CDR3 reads CASSFHKGGTALSYEQYV. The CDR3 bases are TGTGCCAGCAGCTTTCATAAGGGCGGGACCGCCCTTTCCTACGAGCAGTACGTC.

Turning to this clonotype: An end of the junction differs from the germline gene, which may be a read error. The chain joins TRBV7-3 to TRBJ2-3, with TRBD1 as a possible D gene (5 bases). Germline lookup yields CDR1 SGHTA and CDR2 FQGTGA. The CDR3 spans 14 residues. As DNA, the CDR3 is TGTGCCAGCAGCCTACCGGTTTTTAGGGGAATAGGCGAATTT. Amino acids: CASSLPVFRGIGEF.

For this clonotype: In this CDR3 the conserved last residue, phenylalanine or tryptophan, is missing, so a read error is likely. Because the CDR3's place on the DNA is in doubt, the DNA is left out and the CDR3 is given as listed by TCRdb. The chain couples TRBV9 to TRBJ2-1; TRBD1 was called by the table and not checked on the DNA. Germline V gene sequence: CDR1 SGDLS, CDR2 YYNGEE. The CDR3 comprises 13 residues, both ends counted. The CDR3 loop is CASSDGAGNAGEL.

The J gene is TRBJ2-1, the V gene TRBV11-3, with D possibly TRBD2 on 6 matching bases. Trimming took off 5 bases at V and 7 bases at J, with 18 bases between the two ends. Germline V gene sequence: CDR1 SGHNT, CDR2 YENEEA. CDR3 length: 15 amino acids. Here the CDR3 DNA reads TGTGCCAGCAGCCTGGGTGAGACCCGGGGGAATGAGCAGTTCTTC. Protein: CASSLGETRGNEQFF.

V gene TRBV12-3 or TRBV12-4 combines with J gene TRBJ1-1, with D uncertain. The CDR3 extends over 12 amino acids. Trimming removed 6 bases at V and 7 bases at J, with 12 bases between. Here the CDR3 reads CASSEVMDEAFF. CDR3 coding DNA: TGTGCCAGCAGCGAGGTTATGGATGAAGCTTTCTTT.

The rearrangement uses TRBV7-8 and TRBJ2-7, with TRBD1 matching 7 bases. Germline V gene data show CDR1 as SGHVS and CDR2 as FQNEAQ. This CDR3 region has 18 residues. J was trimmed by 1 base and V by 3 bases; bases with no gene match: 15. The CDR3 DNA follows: TGTGCCAGCAGCTTTCAAGGGGGCGCGACAGCTCGTTCCTACGAGCAGTACGTC. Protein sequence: CASSFQGGATARSYEQYV.

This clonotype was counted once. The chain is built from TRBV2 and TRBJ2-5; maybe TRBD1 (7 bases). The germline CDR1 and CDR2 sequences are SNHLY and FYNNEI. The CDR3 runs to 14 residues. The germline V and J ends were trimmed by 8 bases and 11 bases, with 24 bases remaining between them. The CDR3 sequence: CASGGGGTQAQQYF. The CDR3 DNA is TGTGCCAGCGGCGGAGGGGGCACGCAAGCGCAGCAGTACTTC.

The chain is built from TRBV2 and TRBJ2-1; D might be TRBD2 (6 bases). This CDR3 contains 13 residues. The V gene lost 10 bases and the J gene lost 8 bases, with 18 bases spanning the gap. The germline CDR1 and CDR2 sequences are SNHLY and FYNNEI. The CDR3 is CANRGGGIDEQFF. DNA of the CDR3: TGTGCCAACAGAGGTGGGGGGATCGATGAGCAGTTCTTC. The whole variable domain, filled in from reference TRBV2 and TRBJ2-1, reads EPEVTQTPSHQVTQMGQEVILRCVPISNHLYFYWYRQILGQKVEFLVSFYNNEISEKSEIFDDQFSVERPDGSNFTLKIRSTKLEDSAMYFCANRGGGIDEQFFGPGTRLTVL.

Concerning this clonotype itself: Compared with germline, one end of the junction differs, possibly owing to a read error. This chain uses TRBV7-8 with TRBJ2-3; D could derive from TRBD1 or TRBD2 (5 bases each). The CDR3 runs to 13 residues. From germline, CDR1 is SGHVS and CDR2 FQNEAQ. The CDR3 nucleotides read TGTGCCAGCGGGGACGCGGGCACAGCCGCGCCGCATTTT. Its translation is CASGDAGTAAPHF.

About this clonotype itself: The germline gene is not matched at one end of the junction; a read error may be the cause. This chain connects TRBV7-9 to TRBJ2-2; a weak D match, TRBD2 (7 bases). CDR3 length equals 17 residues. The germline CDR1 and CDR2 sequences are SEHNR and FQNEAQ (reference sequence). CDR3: CASSHDPGGPTPGELFF. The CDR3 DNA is TGCGCCAGCAGCCACGATCCCGGGGGGCCGACCCCCGGGGAGCTGTTTTTT.

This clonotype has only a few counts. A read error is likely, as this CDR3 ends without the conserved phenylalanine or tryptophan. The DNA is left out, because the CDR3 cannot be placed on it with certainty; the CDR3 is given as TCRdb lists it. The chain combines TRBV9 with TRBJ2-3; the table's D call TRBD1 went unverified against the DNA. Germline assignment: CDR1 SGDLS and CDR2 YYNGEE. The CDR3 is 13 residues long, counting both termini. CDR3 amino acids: CASRVGGQSTDTL.

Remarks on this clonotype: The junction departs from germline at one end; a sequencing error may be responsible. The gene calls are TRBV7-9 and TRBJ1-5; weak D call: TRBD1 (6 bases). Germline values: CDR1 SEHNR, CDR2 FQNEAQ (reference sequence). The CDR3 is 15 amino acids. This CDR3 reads CASSLDGLGGQPQHF. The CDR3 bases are TGCGCCAGCAGCCTAGATGGATTAGGGGGTCAGCCCCAGCATTTT.

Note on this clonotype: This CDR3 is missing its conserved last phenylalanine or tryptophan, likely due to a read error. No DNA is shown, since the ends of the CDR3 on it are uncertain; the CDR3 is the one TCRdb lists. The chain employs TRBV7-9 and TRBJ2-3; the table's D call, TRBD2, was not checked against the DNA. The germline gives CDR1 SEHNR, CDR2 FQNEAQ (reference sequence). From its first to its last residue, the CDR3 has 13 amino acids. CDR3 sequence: CASSQLPKTTGSY.

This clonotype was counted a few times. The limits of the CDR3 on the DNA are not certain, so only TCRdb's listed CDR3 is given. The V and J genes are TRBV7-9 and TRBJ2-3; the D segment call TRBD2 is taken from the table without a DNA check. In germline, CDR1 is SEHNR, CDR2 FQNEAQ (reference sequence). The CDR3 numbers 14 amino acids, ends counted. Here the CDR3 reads CARQGARETQYFDF.

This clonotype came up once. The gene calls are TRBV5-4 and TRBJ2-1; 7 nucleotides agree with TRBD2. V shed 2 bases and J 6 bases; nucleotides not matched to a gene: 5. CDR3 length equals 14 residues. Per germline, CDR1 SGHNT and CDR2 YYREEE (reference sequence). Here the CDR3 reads CASSFTSEGNEQFF. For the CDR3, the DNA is TGTGCCAGCAGCTTTACTAGCGAAGGCAATGAGCAGTTCTTC.

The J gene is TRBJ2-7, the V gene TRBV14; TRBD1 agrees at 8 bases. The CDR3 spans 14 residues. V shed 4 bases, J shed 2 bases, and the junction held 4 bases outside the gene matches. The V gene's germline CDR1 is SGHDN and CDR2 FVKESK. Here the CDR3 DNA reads TGTGCCAGCAGCCCTTGGGACAGGACCTACGAGCAGTACTTC. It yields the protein CASSPWDRTYEQYF. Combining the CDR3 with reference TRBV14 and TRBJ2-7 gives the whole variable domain EAGVTQFPSHSVIEKGQTVTLRCDPISGHDNLYWYRRVMGKEIKFLLHFVKESKQDESGMPNNRFLAERTGGTYSTLKVQPAELEDSGVYFCASSPWDRTYEQYFGPGTRLTVT.

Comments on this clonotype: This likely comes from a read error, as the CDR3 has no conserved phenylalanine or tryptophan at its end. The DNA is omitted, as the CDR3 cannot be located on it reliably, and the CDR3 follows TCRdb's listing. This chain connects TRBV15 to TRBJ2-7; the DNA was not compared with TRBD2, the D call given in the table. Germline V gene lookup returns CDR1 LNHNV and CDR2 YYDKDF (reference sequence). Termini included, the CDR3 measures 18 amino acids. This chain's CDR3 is CASSIRSEEEAQYYEQGT.

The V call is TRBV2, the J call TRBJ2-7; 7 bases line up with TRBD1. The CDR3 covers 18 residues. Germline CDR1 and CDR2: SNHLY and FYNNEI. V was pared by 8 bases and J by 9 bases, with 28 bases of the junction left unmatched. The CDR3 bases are TGTGCCAGCGTAATGCGTGCAGAGGGGACAGCCGCTTCCTTTGGGCAGTACGTC. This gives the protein CASVMRAEGTAASFGQYV.

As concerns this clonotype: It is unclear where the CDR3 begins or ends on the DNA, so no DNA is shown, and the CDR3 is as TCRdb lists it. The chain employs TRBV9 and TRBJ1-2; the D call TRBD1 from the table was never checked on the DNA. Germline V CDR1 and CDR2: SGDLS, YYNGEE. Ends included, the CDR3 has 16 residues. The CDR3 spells CASRLPGDTQYFGYTF.

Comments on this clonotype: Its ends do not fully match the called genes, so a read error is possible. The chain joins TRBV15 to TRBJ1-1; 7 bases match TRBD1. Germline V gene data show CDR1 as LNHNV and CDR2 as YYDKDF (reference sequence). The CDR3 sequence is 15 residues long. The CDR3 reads CASSSRGTAYTEAFF. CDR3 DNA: TGTGCCAGCAGCTCCCGGGGGACAGCCTACACTGAAGCTTTCTTT.

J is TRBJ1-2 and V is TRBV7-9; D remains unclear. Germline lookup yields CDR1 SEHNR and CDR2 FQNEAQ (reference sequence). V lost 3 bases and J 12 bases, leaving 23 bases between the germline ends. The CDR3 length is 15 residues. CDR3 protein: CASSFKRSAGCDDTF. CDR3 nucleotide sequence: TGTGCCAGCAGCTTTAAAAGAAGCGCCGGGTGCGATGACACCTTC.